This T cell receptor beta chain is drawn from a study of human T cells and chemical hapten exposure. The time point is: patch test 3, about 24 weeks after DPC sensitization. As to treatment: therapeutic diphenylcyclopropenone sensitization with weekly scalp DPC. The CDR3 totals 13 residues. Trimming removed 5 bases from V and 4 bases from J, with 12 bases in between. The germline V gene has CDR1 SGHVS and CDR2 FQNEAQ. TCRdb itself ran the RACE reads through MiXCR, one entry per CDR3 protein. The table records roughly 97,000 distinct CDR3 sequences, 25% to 30% of them present only once. This clonotype is termed medium-sized.

J is TRBJ2-7 and V is TRBV7-8; unclear D gene. This TCR came from a man aged 40-50 years with alopecia areata. Some clones in this sample may be carry-over from other donors' samples. Sequences were derived from whole blood, sampled in connection with sensitization to the hapten diphenylcyclopropenone (DPC). The CDR3 sequence: CASSPYGIYEQYF. The CDR3 DNA is TGTGCCAGCAGCCCCTATGGTATTTACGAGCAGTACTTC.